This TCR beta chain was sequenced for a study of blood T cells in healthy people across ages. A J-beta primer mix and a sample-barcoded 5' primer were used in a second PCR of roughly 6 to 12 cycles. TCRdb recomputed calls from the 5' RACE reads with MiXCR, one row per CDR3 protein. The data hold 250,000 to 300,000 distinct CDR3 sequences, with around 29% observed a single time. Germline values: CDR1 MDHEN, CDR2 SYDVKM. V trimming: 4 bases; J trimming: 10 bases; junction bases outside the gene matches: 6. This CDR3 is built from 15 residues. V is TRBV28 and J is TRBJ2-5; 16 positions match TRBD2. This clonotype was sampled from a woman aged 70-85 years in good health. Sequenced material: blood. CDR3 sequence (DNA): TGTGCCAGCAGTTCCAGGGGACTAGCGGGGGGGGGCCAGTACTTC. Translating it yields CASSSRGLAGGGQYF.